What follows are 12 T cell receptor beta chains derived from one specimen sequenced in a study of blood T cells in healthy people across ages. Primers used in a second PCR of about 6 to 11 cycles were a sample-barcoded 5' primer and a J-beta primer mix. TCRdb re-called the 5' RACE reads with MiXCR, one entry per CDR3 protein. The table records hundreds of thousands of distinct CDR3 sequences, 58% of them present only once. Sequenced: blood. These receptors came from a man aged 25-45 years in good health.

This clonotype was detected many times. The chain carries TRBV29-1 and TRBJ2-5, with TRBD2 matching over 7 bases. V gave up 5 bases and J gave up 5 bases; unmatched junction bases: 5. The CDR3 totals 12 residues. Germline CDR1 and CDR2: SQVTM and ANQGSEA. CDR3 coding DNA: TGCAGCGTTAGGTTGGGGGGGGAGACCCAGTACTTC. As protein: CSVRLGGETQYF.

This clonotype was observed at least ten times. This chain connects TRBV29-1 to TRBJ2-5; D unclear. The J call is doubtful: the DNA matches TRBJ2-7 better. This CDR3 has 12 amino acids. In germline, CDR1 is SQVTM, CDR2 ANQGSEA. CDR3: CSVDTGFDEQYF. CDR3 DNA sequence: TGCAGCGTTGATACCGGGTTCGACGAGCAGTACTTC.

The chain recombines TRBV7-2 with TRBJ1-1; the D is unclear. The CDR3 length is 14 residues. The germline V and J ends were trimmed by 1 base and 5 bases, with 11 bases remaining between them. The V gene's germline CDR1 is SGHTA and CDR2 FQGNSA. The CDR3 DNA is TGTGCCAGCAGCTTAGGGAGACTGGGAACTGAAGCTTTCTTT. This codes for CASSLGRLGTEAFF. Drawing the rest from reference TRBV7-2 and TRBJ1-1, the complete variable domain is GAGVSQSPSNKVTEKGKDVELRCDPISGHTALYWYRQSLGQGLEFLIYFQGNSAPDKSGLPSDRFSAERTGGSVSTLTIQRTQQEDSAVYLCASSLGRLGTEAFFGQGTRLTVV.

V usage is TRBV29-1 and J usage is TRBJ1-2; no clear D gene. Trimming stripped 4 bases from V and 1 base from J, with 16 bases between. The germline gives CDR1 SQVTM, CDR2 ANQGSEA. The CDR3 covers 15 residues. In nucleotides, the CDR3 is TGCAGCGTTGCCATACAAGGGCCTGGTAACTATGGCTACACCTTC. Its protein is CSVAIQGPGNYGYTF.

This sequence joins TRBV5-1 and TRBJ2-4; D remains ambiguous. The V gene's germline CDR1 is SGHRS and CDR2 YFSETQ. The CDR3 sequence is 14 residues long. The germline V and J ends were trimmed by 0 bases and 0 bases, with 4 bases remaining between them. The CDR3 DNA follows: TGCGCCAGCAGCTTGGGGATAGCCAAAAACATTCAGTACTTC. Translating gives CASSLGIAKNIQYF. Looking up the rest from reference TRBV5-1 and TRBJ2-4 gives the full variable domain: KAGVTQTPRYLIKTRGQQVTLSCSPISGHRSVSWYQQTPGQGLQFLFEYFSETQRNKGNFPGRFSGRQFSNSRSEMNVSTLELGDSALYLCASSLGIAKNIQYFGAGTRLSVL.

In its sample, this clonotype was seen once. The chain carries TRBV21-1 and TRBJ1-2; TRBD1 is the table's D call, not checked against the DNA. TRBV21-1 is termed a pseudogene. The CDR3 spans 17 residues. The CDR3 here is CASSKAPRQEAHYGYTF. CDR3 nucleotides: TGTGCCAGCAGCAAAGCGCCGAGACAGGAGGCTCACTATGGCTACACCTTC.

The chain is built from TRBV28 and TRBJ2-7; no clear D. TRBJ2-5 explains the end of the DNA better; the J call may be wrong. The CDR3 extends over 15 amino acids. CDR1 is MDHEN and CDR2 is SYDVKM in the germline V gene. CDR3 DNA sequence: TGTGCCAGCACCGGAGCTGTAGCCCCAGGCGGGACCCAGTACTTC. This gives the protein CASTGAVAPGGTQYF.

This clonotype was detected only once. The V and J genes are TRBV20-1 and TRBJ1-2; the D gene is possibly TRBD1 (6 bases). V shed 6 bases and J shed 0 bases, with 17 bases lying between them. Germline CDR1 is DFQATT and CDR2 is SNEGSKA (reference sequence). This CDR3 comprises 15 residues. CDR3 amino acids: CSAPRDTAPNYGYTF. CDR3 sequence (DNA): TGCAGTGCGCCCCGGGACACCGCGCCTAACTATGGCTACACCTTC.

The V and J genes are TRBV6-2 or TRBV6-3 and TRBJ1-2; possible D gene TRBD1, 5 bases. The V and J ends lost 4 bases and 8 bases respectively, with 17 bases between them. The CDR3 extends over 14 amino acids. The germline CDR1 and CDR2 sequences are MNHEY and SVGEGT. CDR3 loop: CASSSPGTQDGYTF. The DNA of the CDR3 is TGTGCCAGCAGTTCCCCCGGGACCCAGGACGGCTACACCTTC.

The chain recombines TRBV5-1 with TRBJ2-7; 7 nucleotides line up with TRBD1. The CDR3 consists of 16 residues. V dropped 4 bases and J dropped 4; count of bases not matched to a gene: 14. The germline gives CDR1 SGHRS, CDR2 YFSETQ. Here the CDR3 DNA reads TGCGCCAGCAGCGCCGACCCCGCTGGGACAGCTTACGAGCAGTACTTC. It codes for CASSADPAGTAYEQYF.

This clonotype was seen more than once but under ten times. V usage is TRBV7-2 and J usage is TRBJ2-5, with D perhaps TRBD2 (7 bases). The CDR3 extends over 14 amino acids. V lost 6 bases, J lost 5 bases, and 16 bases lay in between. Looked up from germline, CDR1 is SGHTA and CDR2 is FQGNSA. Here the CDR3 reads CASSQGGGAETQYF. The CDR3 nucleotides are TGTGCCAGCAGTCAAGGGGGGGGCGCGGAGACCCAGTACTTC.

In its sample, this clonotype was seen once. The genes are TRBV18 and TRBJ2-1; D may match TRBD1 or TRBD2 (6 bases each). V gave up 0 bases and J gave up 4 bases, with 22 bases separating them. CDR1 and CDR2 from the germline V gene are KGHSH and LQKENI. The CDR3 contains 19 residues. The CDR3: CASSPPVLYRGRMYNEQFF. The CDR3 region has the DNA TGTGCCAGCTCACCACCGGTCTTGTACCGGGGGCGCATGTACAATGAGCAGTTCTTC. The whole variable domain, remainder taken from reference TRBV18 and TRBJ2-1, is NAGVMQNPRHLVRRRGQEARLRCSPMKGHSHVYWYRQLPEEGLKFMVYLQKENIIDESGMPKERFSAEFPKEGPSILRIQQVVRGDSAAYFCASSPPVLYRGRMYNEQFFGPGTRLTVL.